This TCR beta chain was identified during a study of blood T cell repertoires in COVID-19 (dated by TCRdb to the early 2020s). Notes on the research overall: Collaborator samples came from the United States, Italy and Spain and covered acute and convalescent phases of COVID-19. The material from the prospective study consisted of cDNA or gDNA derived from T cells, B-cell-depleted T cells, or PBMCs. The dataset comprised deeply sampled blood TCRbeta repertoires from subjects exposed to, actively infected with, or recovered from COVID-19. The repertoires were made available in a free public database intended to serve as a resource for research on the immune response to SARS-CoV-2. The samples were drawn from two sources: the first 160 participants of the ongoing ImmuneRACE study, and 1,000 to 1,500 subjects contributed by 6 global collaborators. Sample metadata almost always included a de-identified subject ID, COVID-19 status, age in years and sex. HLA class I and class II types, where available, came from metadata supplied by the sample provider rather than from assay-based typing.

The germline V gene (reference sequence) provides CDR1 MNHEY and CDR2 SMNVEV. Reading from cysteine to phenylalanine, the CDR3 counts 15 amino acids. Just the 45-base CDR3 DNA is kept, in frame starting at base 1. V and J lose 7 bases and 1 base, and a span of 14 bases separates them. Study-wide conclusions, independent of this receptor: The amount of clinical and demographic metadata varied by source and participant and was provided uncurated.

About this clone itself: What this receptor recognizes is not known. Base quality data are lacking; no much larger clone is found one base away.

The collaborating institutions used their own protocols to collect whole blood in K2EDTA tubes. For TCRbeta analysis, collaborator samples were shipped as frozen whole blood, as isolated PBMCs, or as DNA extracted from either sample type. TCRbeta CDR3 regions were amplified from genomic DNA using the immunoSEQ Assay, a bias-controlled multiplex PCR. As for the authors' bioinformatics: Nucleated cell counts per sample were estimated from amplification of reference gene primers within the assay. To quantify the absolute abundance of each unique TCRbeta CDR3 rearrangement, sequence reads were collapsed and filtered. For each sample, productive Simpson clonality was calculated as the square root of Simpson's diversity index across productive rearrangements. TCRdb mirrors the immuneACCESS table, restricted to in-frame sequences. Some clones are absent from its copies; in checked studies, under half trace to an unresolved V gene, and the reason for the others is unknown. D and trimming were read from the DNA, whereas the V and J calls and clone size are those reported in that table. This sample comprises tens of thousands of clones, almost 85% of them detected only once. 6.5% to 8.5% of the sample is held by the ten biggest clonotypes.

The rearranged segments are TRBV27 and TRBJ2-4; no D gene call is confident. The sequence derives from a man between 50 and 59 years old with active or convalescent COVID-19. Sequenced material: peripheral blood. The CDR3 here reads CASKDSTAAKNIQYF. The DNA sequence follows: TGTGCCAGCAAAGACTCTACGGCGGCCAAAAACATTCAGTACTTC.